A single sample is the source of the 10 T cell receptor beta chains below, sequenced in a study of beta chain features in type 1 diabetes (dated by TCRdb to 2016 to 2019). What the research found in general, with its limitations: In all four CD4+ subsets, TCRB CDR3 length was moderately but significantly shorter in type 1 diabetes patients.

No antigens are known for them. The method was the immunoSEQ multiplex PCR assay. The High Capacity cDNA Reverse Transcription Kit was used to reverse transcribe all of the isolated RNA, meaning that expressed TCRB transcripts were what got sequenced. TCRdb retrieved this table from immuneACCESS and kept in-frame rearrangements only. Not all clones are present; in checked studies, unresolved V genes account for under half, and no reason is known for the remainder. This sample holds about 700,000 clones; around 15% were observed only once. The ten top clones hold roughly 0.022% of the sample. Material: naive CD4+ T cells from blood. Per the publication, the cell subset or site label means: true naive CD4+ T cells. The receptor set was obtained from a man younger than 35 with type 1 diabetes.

The DNA for the CDR3 is TGTGCCAGCAGCGTGTTCGATGAGCAGTTCTTC. This encodes CASSVFDEQFF. The chain couples TRBV5-6 to TRBJ2-1, with D unresolved. Germline V gene data show CDR1 as SGHDT and CDR2 as YYEEEE. Trimming took 4 bases from V and 8 from J, leaving 7 bases between them. The CDR3 totals 11 residues.

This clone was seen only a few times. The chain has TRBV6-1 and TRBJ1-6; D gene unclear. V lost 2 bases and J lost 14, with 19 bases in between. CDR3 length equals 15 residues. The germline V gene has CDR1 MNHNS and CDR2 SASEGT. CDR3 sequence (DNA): TGTGCCAGCAGTGAATCAAGGACCGCCGTGGTGACCCTCCACTTT. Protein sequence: CASSESRTAVVTLHF.

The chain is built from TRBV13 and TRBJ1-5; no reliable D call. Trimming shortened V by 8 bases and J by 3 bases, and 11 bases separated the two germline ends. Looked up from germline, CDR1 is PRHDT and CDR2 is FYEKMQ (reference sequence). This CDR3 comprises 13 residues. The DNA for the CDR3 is TGTGCCAGCTCCTCCCGAGCCAATCAGCCCCAGCATTTT. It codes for CASSSRANQPQHF. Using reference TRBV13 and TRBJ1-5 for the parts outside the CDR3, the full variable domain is AAGVIQSPRHLIKEKRETATLKCYPIPRHDTVYWYQQGPGQDPQFLISFYEKMQSDKGSIPDRFSAQQFSDYHSELNMSSLELGDSALYFCASSSRANQPQHFGDGTRLSIL.

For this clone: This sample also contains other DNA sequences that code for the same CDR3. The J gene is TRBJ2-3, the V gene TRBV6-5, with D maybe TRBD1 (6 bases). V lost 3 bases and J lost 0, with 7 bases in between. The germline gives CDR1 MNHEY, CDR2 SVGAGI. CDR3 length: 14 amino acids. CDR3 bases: TGTGCCAGCAGTTATGGACAGAGCACAGATACGCAGTATTTT. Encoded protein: CASSYGQSTDTQYF.

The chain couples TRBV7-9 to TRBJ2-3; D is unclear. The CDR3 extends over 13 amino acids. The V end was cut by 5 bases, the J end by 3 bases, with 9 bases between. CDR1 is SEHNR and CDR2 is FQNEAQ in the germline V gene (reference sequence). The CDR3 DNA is TGTGCCAGCAGCGGCATCGGTACAGATACGCAGTATTTT. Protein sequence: CASSGIGTDTQYF.

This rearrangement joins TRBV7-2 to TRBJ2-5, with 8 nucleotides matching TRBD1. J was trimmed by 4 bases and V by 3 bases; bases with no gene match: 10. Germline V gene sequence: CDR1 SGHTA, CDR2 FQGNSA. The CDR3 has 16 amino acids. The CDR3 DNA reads TGTGCCAGCAGCTTCCCGGGACAGGAACTCCCAGAGACCCAGTACTTC. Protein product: CASSFPGQELPETQYF.

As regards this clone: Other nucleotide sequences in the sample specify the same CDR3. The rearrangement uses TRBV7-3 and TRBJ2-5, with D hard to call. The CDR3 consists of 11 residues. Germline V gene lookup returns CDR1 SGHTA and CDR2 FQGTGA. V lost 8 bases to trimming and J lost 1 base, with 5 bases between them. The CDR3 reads CASSLQETQYF. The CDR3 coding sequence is TGTGCCAGCTCCCTCCAAGAGACCCAGTACTTC.

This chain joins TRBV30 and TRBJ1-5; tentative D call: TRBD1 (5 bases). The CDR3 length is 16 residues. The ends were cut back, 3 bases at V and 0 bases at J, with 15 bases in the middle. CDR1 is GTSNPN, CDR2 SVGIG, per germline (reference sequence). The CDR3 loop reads CAWRLGASHSNQPQHF. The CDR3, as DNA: TGTGCCTGGAGGTTAGGGGCCAGTCATAGCAATCAGCCCCAGCATTTT.

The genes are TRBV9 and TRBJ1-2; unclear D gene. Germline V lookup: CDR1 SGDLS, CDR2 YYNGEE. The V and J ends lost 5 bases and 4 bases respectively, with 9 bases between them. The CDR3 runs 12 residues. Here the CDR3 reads CASSTQVYGYTF. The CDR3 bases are TGTGCCAGCAGTACTCAGGTCTATGGCTACACCTTC.

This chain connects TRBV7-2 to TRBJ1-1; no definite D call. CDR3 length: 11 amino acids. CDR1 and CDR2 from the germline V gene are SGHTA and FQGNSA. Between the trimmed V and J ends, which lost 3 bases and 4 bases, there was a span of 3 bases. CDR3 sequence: CASSFITEAFF. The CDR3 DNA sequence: TGTGCCAGCAGCTTTATCACTGAAGCTTTCTTT.